Reported below is one T cell receptor (beta chain). This clone was detected only once. No cognate antigen has been identified for it. No base qualities exist here, and no much larger clone lies one base off it. This sample is part of a study of OX40 agonist ivuxolimab in advanced cancers. As for the study more broadly: Ivuxolimab, which targeted the costimulatory receptor OX40 (CD134), was an agonistic, fully human IgG2 monoclonal antibody. The paper covers the monotherapy dose-escalation part of the phase I ivuxolimab trial, which included N ≈ 50 patients. Intravenous ivuxolimab was administered to patients every 2 weeks at six dose levels: 0.01, 0.1, 0.3, 1.5, 3 and 10 mg/kg. Partial responses were achieved by three dose-escalation patients, of whom one had hepatocellular carcinoma and two had cutaneous melanoma. Peripheral TCRbeta sequencing was intended to test whether TCR sequence diversity was altered and clonal T-cell expansion was caused by ivuxolimab. Of the 50 to 55 patients in dose escalation, some 19 had hepatocellular carcinoma, approximately 15 had melanoma, 9 had renal cell carcinoma and 9 had head and neck cancer. In the dose-escalation cohort, 65% to 85% of patients were male, and the mean age was around 60 years with a range of roughly 23 to 79. Patients were allowed to have had prior anti-PD-1, anti-PD-L1 or anti-CTLA-4 therapy, and around 41% of the dose-escalation patients had previously received checkpoint inhibitors. General findings and caveats noted by the study authors: Which antigens the clonally expanded peripheral T cells were specific for was not determined. At doses of 0.1 to 3.0 mg/kg, clonal expansion of both CD4+ and CD8+ T cells in blood was seen between baseline and week 6. Low levels of normalized T-cell clonal expansion were also seen in some nonresponding patients. After ivuxolimab, CD8+ T cells had more expanded clones than CD4+ T cells on average. In the 0.1-3.0 mg/kg groups, partial responders had among the lowest normalized peripheral clonal expansion, particularly in CD8+ T cells.

V trim: 3 bases; J trim: 1 base; unmatched bases: 9. CDR1 SGDLS and CDR2 YYNGEE were looked up in the germline V gene. The CDR3 sequence holds 16 residues, the cysteine and phenylalanine included. Only CDR3 DNA remains: 48 bases, in frame from the first base. For sequencing of the TCRbeta CDR3 region, genomic DNA was extracted from the sorted cells. TCRbeta CDR3 regions were sequenced using the immunoSEQ Assay. TCRdb provides this immuneACCESS table in a form limited to in-frame rearrangements. Some clones are lacking; in checked studies, under half of them reflect an unresolved V gene, and why the rest are absent is not known. A total of 60,000 or so clones appear in this sample, roughly 84% of them only once. The ten largest clones represent 25% to 35% of the sample. Patients with a history of autoimmune disease or receiving systemic immunosuppression were excluded from the trial. Peripheral blood for TCR sequencing was collected from all dose cohorts at baseline, on cycle 4 day 1, and on cycle 7 day 1. The samples were taken from a phase I, first-in-human, multicenter, open-label dose-escalation trial of ivuxolimab. The trial enrolled adults with locally advanced or metastatic head and neck squamous cell, hepatocellular, melanoma or renal cell carcinoma. Before TCR sequencing, CD4+ and CD8+ T cells were separately sorted from peripheral blood.

The receptor was derived from an adult with an advanced solid tumor such as melanoma, head and neck, liver or kidney cancer. The rearranged segments are TRBV9 and TRBJ2-7, and TRBD2 matches 8 of the central bases. The sample was CD4+ or CD8+ T cells sorted from blood, taken in a trial of the OX40 agonist ivuxolimab. CDR3 reads: CASSAARTSWSYEQYF. In nucleotides, the sequence is TGTGCCAGCAGCGCCGCCCGGACTAGCTGGTCCTACGAGCAGTACTTC. With the rest looked up from the reference TRBV9 and TRBJ2-7 genes rather than sequenced, the full variable domain is DSGVTQTPKHLITATGQRVTLRCSPRSGDLSVYWYQQSLDQGLQFLIQYYNGEERAKGNILERFSAQQFPDLHSELNLSSLELGDSALYFCASSAARTSWSYEQYFGPGTRLTVT.